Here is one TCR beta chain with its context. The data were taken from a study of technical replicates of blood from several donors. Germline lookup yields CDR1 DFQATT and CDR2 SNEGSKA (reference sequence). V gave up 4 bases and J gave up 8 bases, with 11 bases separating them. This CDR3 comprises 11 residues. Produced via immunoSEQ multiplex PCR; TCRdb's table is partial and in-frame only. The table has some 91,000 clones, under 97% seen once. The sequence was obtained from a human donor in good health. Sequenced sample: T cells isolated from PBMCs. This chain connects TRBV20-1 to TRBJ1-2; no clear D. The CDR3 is CSAIRGLGYTF. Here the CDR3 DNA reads TGCAGTGCTATAAGAGGGCTGGGCTACACCTTC.